The 25 T cell receptor beta chains in this list originate from one sample, sequenced in a study of regulatory T cells in long-lasting Graves disease. Time point here: persistent/refractory GD, antithyroid drugs over 5 years with positive TRAb. PBMC RNA served as the TCR library source. iRepertoire HTBI primers and Arm-PCR of CDR3 regions built TCR beta libraries. TCRdb called the multiplex PCR reads again in MiXCR, with one record for every CDR3 protein. The repertoire holds roughly 500,000 distinct CDR3 sequences, with more than 20% as singletons. The sample here was peripheral blood mononuclear cells (PBMCs), taken when the disease was refractory, from a patient treated with antithyroid drugs. The receptor set was obtained from a female donor with Graves disease.

The chain links TRBV7-3 to TRBJ2-7; D gene unclear. The germline V gene encodes CDR1 SGHTA and CDR2 FQGTGA. The germline V and J ends were trimmed by 5 bases and 5 bases, with 13 bases remaining between them. The CDR3 consists of 13 residues. CDR3 in amino acids: CASSAGRAHEQYF. The CDR3 DNA reads TGTGCCAGCAGCGCCGGAAGAGCGCACGAGCAGTACTTC.

This clonotype was seen at least ten times. The J gene is TRBJ2-7, the V gene TRBV12-3 or TRBV12-4, with 9 positions matching TRBD2. J lost 6 bases, V lost 4 bases, and 7 bases had no gene match. This CDR3 comprises 14 residues. CDR3 sequence reads: CASSSRGRAREQYF. Written as DNA, the CDR3 is TGTGCCAGCAGTTCCCGCGGGAGGGCCCGCGAGCAGTACTTC.

This clonotype showed up many times. The chain joins TRBV6-5 to TRBJ2-7; 10 bases are shared with TRBD1. The CDR3 covers 17 residues. The trim removed 1 base at V and 0 bases at J, leaving 6 bases unmatched. CDR1 MNHEY and CDR2 SVGAGI come from the germline V gene. CDR3 in amino acids: CASSYYKRQGASYEQYF. The CDR3 nucleotides read TGTGCCAGCAGTTACTACAAGCGACAGGGGGCCTCCTACGAGCAGTACTTC.

This clonotype was detected ten times or more. V and J are TRBV2 and TRBJ1-2, with a tentative D call TRBD1 (6 bases). Looked up from germline, CDR1 is SNHLY and CDR2 is FYNNEI. Trimming removed 6 bases at V and 6 bases at J, with 20 bases between. The CDR3 has 15 amino acids. This CDR3 reads CASSATGKRIHGYTF. For the CDR3, the DNA is TGTGCCAGCAGCGCTACAGGGAAGCGCATACATGGCTACACCTTC.

This chain uses TRBV6-1 with TRBJ1-2; 8 positions match TRBD1. Germline-derived CDR1 and CDR2 are MNHNS and SASEGT. V shed 8 bases, J shed 6 bases, and the junction held 5 bases outside the gene matches. The CDR3 runs to 12 residues. CDR3 DNA sequence: TGTGCCAGCGAGGACAGGGTTGATGGCTACACCTTC. Protein product: CASEDRVDGYTF.

This clonotype was observed at least ten times. The chain links TRBV27 to TRBJ2-7; D possibly corresponds to TRBD1 (5 bases). Trimming removed 3 bases at V and 2 bases at J, with 14 bases between. The CDR3 is 15 residues long. From germline, CDR1 is MNHEY and CDR2 SMNVEV (reference sequence). Here the CDR3 reads CASSFLRTPAYEQYF. The CDR3 DNA follows: TGTGCCAGCAGTTTTCTTCGGACACCCGCCTACGAGCAGTACTTC.

This clonotype has at least ten counts. V usage is TRBV7-6 and J usage is TRBJ2-7; D might be TRBD2 (6 bases). Germline V lookup: CDR1 SGHVS, CDR2 FNYEAQ. The V gene lost 3 bases and the J gene lost 0 bases, with 12 bases spanning the gap. The CDR3 totals 15 residues. The CDR3 region is CASSLIADLSYEQYF. The CDR3 coding sequence is TGTGCCAGCAGCTTGATAGCGGATCTCTCCTACGAGCAGTACTTC.

V and J are TRBV2 and TRBJ2-7; unclear D gene. This CDR3 contains 14 residues. Germline V CDR1 and CDR2: SNHLY, FYNNEI. V was clipped by 3 bases and J by 1 base, with 10 bases between them. CDR3 residues: CASSEGGTSYEQYF. The CDR3 DNA follows: TGTGCCAGCAGTGAGGGCGGAACATCCTACGAGCAGTACTTC.

A note on this clonotype: The germline gene is not matched at one end of the junction; a read error may be the cause. V usage is TRBV6-5 and J usage is TRBJ2-1, with D possibly matching TRBD2 (6 bases). The CDR3 runs to 12 residues. The germline V gene encodes CDR1 MNHEY and CDR2 SVGAGI. The CDR3 protein is CASSYAGTSPIF. For the CDR3, the DNA is TGTGCCAGCAGTTACGCCGGGACTTCTCCCATCTTC.

The rearrangement uses TRBV10-1 and TRBJ2-7; D is undetermined. V lost 0 bases, J lost 3 bases, and 12 bases lay in between. This CDR3 has 15 residues. CDR1 is WNHNN and CDR2 is SYGVQD in the germline V gene (reference sequence). CDR3 coding DNA: TGCGCCAGCAGTGAGTCTGGTAGACTCATCTACGAGCAGTACTTC. This gives the protein CASSESGRLIYEQYF.

This clonotype was seen ten or more times. The chain recombines TRBV28 with TRBJ1-5; 8 bases fit TRBD1. Germline V gene data show CDR1 as MDHEN and CDR2 as SYDVKM. Unmatched junction bases numbered 8, after V lost 1 base and J lost 6 bases. The CDR3 is 16 amino acids. CDR3: CASSLSTSGGGQPQHF. The CDR3 DNA reads as TGTGCCAGCAGTTTATCTACCTCAGGGGGCGGTCAGCCCCAGCATTTT.

The chain has TRBV20-1 and TRBJ2-5; D perhaps matches TRBD1 (6 bases). The CDR3 contains 14 residues. CDR1 and CDR2 (germline): DFQATT, SNEGSKA (reference sequence). Trimming removed 8 bases from V and 5 bases from J, with 21 bases in between. The CDR3 DNA follows: TGCAGTCCTCAGGACAGTTGGGGTTTTGAGACCCAGTACTTC. It translates to CSPQDSWGFETQYF.

Comment on this clonotype: Since a much larger clone is just one base distant, this may be a read error. This is likely a read error, given that the CDR3 carries no conserved phenylalanine or tryptophan at its end. This CDR3 reads CASSPERGPNSPLHL. For the CDR3, the DNA is TGTGCCAGCAGCCCTGAAAGGGGGCCAAATTCACCCCTCCACCTT. This chain connects TRBV9 to TRBJ1-6; TRBD1 aligns across 7 bases. The CDR3 is 15 amino acids. Per germline, CDR1 SGDLS and CDR2 YYNGEE. V shed 4 bases and J 7 bases; nucleotides not matched to a gene: 8.

The chain has TRBV19 and TRBJ1-1; TRBD1 might be the D (6 bases). Germline V gives CDR1 LNHDA, CDR2 SQIVND (reference sequence). The ends were cut back, 11 bases at V and 4 bases at J, with 14 bases in the middle. This CDR3 is 12 amino acids long. The CDR3 here is CASRGGRTEAFF. CDR3 DNA sequence: TGTGCCTCTAGGGGGGGGCGCACTGAAGCTTTCTTT.

V and J are TRBV15 and TRBJ2-1; the D is unclear. V was trimmed by 0 bases and J by 2 bases, leaving 11 bases between them. Germline V gene lookup returns CDR1 LNHNV and CDR2 YYDKDF (reference sequence). This CDR3 contains 16 residues. The CDR3 reads CATSRELRSTYNEQFF. The CDR3 DNA follows: TGTGCCACCAGCAGAGAATTGAGGTCTACCTACAATGAGCAGTTCTTC.

Ten or more counts support this clonotype. The chain links TRBV7-9 to TRBJ2-7; D is undetermined. The V gene lost 5 bases and the J gene lost 1 base, with 12 bases spanning the gap. In germline, CDR1 is SEHNR, CDR2 FQNEAQ (reference sequence). The CDR3 is 14 amino acids. The CDR3: CASSLPTRSYEQYF. The CDR3 bases are TGTGCCAGCAGCCTTCCCACGAGGTCCTACGAGCAGTACTTC.

This clonotype was found once. This chain uses TRBV7-9 with TRBJ2-2, with 9 bases that match TRBD2. CDR3 size: 13 residues. Trimming cost V 5 bases and J 8 bases; bases outside gene matches: 3. Germline V CDR1 and CDR2: SEHNR, FQNEAQ (reference sequence). CDR3 sequence reads: CASSKGLAGELFF. In nucleotides, the CDR3 is TGTGCCAGCAGCAAAGGACTAGCGGGGGAGCTGTTTTTT.

The sample holds a few counts of this clonotype. The chain carries TRBV30 and TRBJ2-7; D might be TRBD1 or TRBD2, each matching 5 bases. V was cut by 3 bases and J by 7 bases, with 25 bases left in between. CDR1 is GTSNPN and CDR2 is SVGIG in the germline V gene (reference sequence). CDR3 length: 16 residues. In nucleotides, the CDR3 is TGTGCCTGGAGCCCCTCCGGGACCCCTATACCTCGGGAGCAGTACTTC. Protein sequence: CAWSPSGTPIPREQYF. Filled out from reference TRBV30 and TRBJ2-7, the complete variable domain reads SQTIHQWPATLVQPVGSPLSLECTVEGTSNPNLYWYRQAAGRGLQLLFYSVGIGQISSEVPQNLSASRPQDRQFILSSKKLLLSDSGFYLCAWSPSGTPIPREQYFGPGTRLTVT.

This clonotype showed up just a few times. The junction differs from germline at one of its ends, possibly a read error. V is TRBV19 and J is TRBJ2-2, with a tentative D call TRBD2 (5 bases). This CDR3 comprises 15 residues. The germline V gene encodes CDR1 LNHDA and CDR2 SQIVND (reference sequence). The CDR3 loop is CASSRDGANTGELFF. The DNA for the CDR3 is TGTGCCAGCAGTAGAGACGGGGCGAACACCGGGGAGCTGTTTTTT.

This clonotype was recorded at least ten times. This sequence joins TRBV25-1 and TRBJ2-5, with 8 positions matching TRBD1. Germline CDR1 reads MGHDK; CDR2 reads SYGVNS. V was clipped by 4 bases and J by 2 bases; unmatched bases: 9. The CDR3 runs 16 residues. CDR3 protein: CASSVDRGPEQETQYF. CDR3 nucleotide sequence: TGTGCCAGCAGTGTAGACAGGGGCCCGGAACAAGAGACCCAGTACTTC.

This clonotype has only a few counts. The genes are TRBV2 and TRBJ2-7; TRBD2 aligns across 10 bases. Per the germline V gene, CDR1 is SNHLY and CDR2 is FYNNEI. CDR3 length: 15 amino acids. Trimming removed 6 bases from V and 0 bases from J; junction bases left unmatched: 5. The CDR3 region has the DNA TGTGCCAGCAGCGAAACTAGCGGGACCTCCTACGAGCAGTACTTC. Amino acids: CASSETSGTSYEQYF.

This clonotype came up once. The genes are TRBV4-2 and TRBJ1-3, with a weak D call TRBD1 (5 bases). The CDR3 runs to 15 residues. Trimming cost V 0 bases and J 0 bases, with 6 bases left between them. Germline V gene lookup returns CDR1 LGHNA and CDR2 YNFKEQ. The CDR3 DNA reads as TGTGCCAGCAGCCAAGAGGGGACCTCTGGAAACACCATATATTTT. It specifies CASSQEGTSGNTIYF.

Worth noting for this clonotype: A read error may be the cause here, since a much bigger clone is one base away. The V and J genes are TRBV7-9 and TRBJ1-5; D call uncertain. CDR3 length: 13 amino acids. Germline CDR1 reads SEHNR; CDR2 reads FQNEAQ (reference sequence). V was clipped by 11 bases and J by 2 bases, with 13 bases between them. The CDR3 sequence: CACGVNRNQPQHF. CDR3 DNA: TGTGCCTGTGGTGTCAACCGCAATCAGCCCCAGCATTTT. The variable domain in full, with the rest retrieved from reference TRBV7-9 and TRBJ1-5, is DTGVSQNPRHKITKRGQNVTFRCDPISEHNRLYWYRQTLGQGPEFLTYFQNEAQLEKSRLLSDRFSAERPKGSFSTLEIQRTEQGDSAMYLCACGVNRNQPQHFGDGTRLSIL.

Remarks on this clonotype: The CDR3 carries no conserved terminal phenylalanine or tryptophan, so it likely arises from a read error. The V call is TRBV28, the J call TRBJ1-1, with 8 bases identical to TRBD1. V gave up 6 bases and J gave up 6 bases; unmatched junction bases: 6. Germline V gene lookup returns CDR1 MDHEN and CDR2 SYDVKM. CDR3 length equals 13 residues. DNA for the CDR3: TGTGCCAGCAGGGACAGGGTGGACGCTGAAGCTTTCCTT. This sequence encodes CASRDRVDAEAFL.

The V gene is TRBV3-1, the J gene TRBJ2-1, with D maybe TRBD2 (5 bases). V was clipped by 1 base and J by 6 bases, with 7 bases between them. The CDR3 totals 13 residues. Germline CDR1 is LGHDT and CDR2 is YNNKEL (reference sequence). Written as DNA, the CDR3 is TGTGCCAGCAGCCAAGCCCGGGGCAATGAGCAGTTCTTC. It translates to CASSQARGNEQFF.